Following are 30 T cell receptor beta chains from one sample sequenced in a study of blood T cells in healthy people across ages (dated by TCRdb to between 2014 and 2016). The library was produced with 5' RACE. Sequencing instrument: Illumina HiSeq 2500. The second PCR ran for about 6 to 11 cycles and used a J-beta primer mix along with a sample-barcoded 5' primer. Using fastp trimming at Q25 and MiXCR clonotype assembly, TCRdb reanalyzed the public sequencing data and kept in-frame beta chains. Duplicate CDR3 protein sequences are folded into a single record with the most common DNA and genes. The sample table shows some 750,000 distinct CDR3 sequences, and about 20% are seen once. Less than 25% of the sample is taken by the ten largest. Sequences were obtained from blood. The receptors come from a man between 65 and 85 years old in good health.

This clonotype was counted between two and nine times. The gene calls are TRBV7-2 and TRBJ2-3; 9 bases are shared with TRBD2. Per germline, CDR1 SGHTA and CDR2 FQGNSA. Germline trimming cut 1 base from V and 3 bases from J; bases unmatched to any gene: 5. CDR3 length equals 16 residues. CDR3 in amino acids: CASSLGLAAKTDTQYF. DNA for the CDR3: TGTGCCAGCAGCTTAGGACTAGCGGCTAAAACAGATACGCAGTATTTT.

The chain recombines TRBV29-1 with TRBJ2-3; D uncertain. V was trimmed by 6 bases and J by 6 bases, leaving 10 bases between them. This CDR3 is built from 11 residues. Germline CDR1 and CDR2: SQVTM and ANQGSEA. This chain's CDR3 is CSVTEVDTQYF. CDR3 nucleotides: TGCAGCGTAACCGAGGTGGATACGCAGTATTTT.

The rearrangement uses TRBV10-3 and TRBJ2-5; perhaps TRBD2 as D (6 bases). The CDR3 is made up of 15 amino acids. Between the trimmed V and J ends, which lost 4 bases and 1 base, there was a span of 13 bases. Germline V gives CDR1 ENHRY, CDR2 SYGVKD. CDR3 loop: CAISGNDGSQETQYF. The CDR3 DNA reads TGTGCCATCAGTGGAAACGACGGGAGCCAAGAGACCCAGTACTTC.

This clonotype was detected only a few times. V is TRBV6-6 and J is TRBJ1-5; tentative D call: TRBD1 (5 bases). The germline V gene encodes CDR1 MNHNY and CDR2 SVGAGI (reference sequence). The CDR3 is made up of 12 amino acids. V was pared by 8 bases and J by 5 bases, with 10 bases between. The CDR3 DNA reads as TGTGCCAGCGACACAGGAGATCAGCCCCAGCATTTT. Translating it yields CASDTGDQPQHF.

In its sample, this clonotype was seen a few times. The rearrangement uses TRBV12-3 or TRBV12-4 and TRBJ2-5; D perhaps matches TRBD1 (6 bases). Trimming removed 5 bases from V and 4 bases from J, with 14 bases in between. The CDR3 is made up of 14 amino acids. CDR3 bases: TGTGCCAGCAGTACTCCAGGGGTGAGAGAGACCCAGTACTTC. It yields the protein CASSTPGVRETQYF.

The chain joins TRBV6-1 to TRBJ2-2; D is possibly TRBD1 (6 bases). Trimming took off 1 base at V and 7 bases at J, with 22 bases between the two ends. Germline V gene sequence: CDR1 MNHNS, CDR2 SASEGT. The CDR3 is 18 residues long. The CDR3 spells CASSEEARGRLRSGELFF. CDR3 nucleotide sequence: TGTGCCAGCAGTGAAGAGGCCAGGGGCAGGTTGAGAAGCGGGGAGCTGTTTTTT.

This clonotype is a singleton in its sample. The V gene is TRBV12-3 or TRBV12-4, the J gene TRBJ2-4; tentative D call: TRBD2 (5 bases). This CDR3 region has 15 residues. The germline V and J ends were trimmed by 4 bases and 0 bases, with 10 bases remaining between them. In DNA form, the CDR3 reads TGTGCCAGCAGTTACGGGGTCCTAGCCAAAAACATTCAGTACTTC. This gives the protein CASSYGVLAKNIQYF.

The chain uses TRBV2 and TRBJ2-1; 13 positions agree with TRBD2. V was clipped by 7 bases and J by 6 bases; unmatched bases: 9. Germline V CDR1 and CDR2: SNHLY, FYNNEI. The CDR3 totals 16 residues. CDR3 in DNA: TGTGCCAGCAACTCAGAGACTAGCGGGGGGCTCAATGAGCAGTTCTTC. Translation gives CASNSETSGGLNEQFF.

The chain recombines TRBV7-9 with TRBJ1-2, with 9 bases aligning to TRBD1. The CDR3 sequence is 15 residues long. V was pared by 3 bases and J by 0 bases, with 2 bases of the junction left unmatched. Looked up from germline, CDR1 is SEHNR and CDR2 is FQNEAQ (reference sequence). The DNA of the CDR3 is TGTGCCAGCAGCTTCGGGACAGGGACTAACTATGGCTACACCTTC. It encodes CASSFGTGTNYGYTF.

This rearrangement joins TRBV12-3 or TRBV12-4 to TRBJ1-6; no reliable D call. CDR3 size: 12 residues. Deletions cut 1 base from V and 13 bases from J, with 8 bases between. CDR3 loop: CASSLDGTPLHF. The CDR3 DNA reads as TGTGCCAGCAGTTTAGACGGAACTCCCCTCCACTTT.

This rearrangement joins TRBV6-5 to TRBJ2-1, with 9 bases identical to TRBD1. This CDR3 region has 14 residues. J was trimmed by 9 bases and V by 5 bases; bases with no gene match: 8. Germline V gene lookup returns CDR1 MNHEY and CDR2 SVGAGI. The CDR3 sequence: CASSDYRGQVEQFF. CDR3 nucleotides: TGTGCCAGCAGTGACTACAGGGGGCAGGTTGAGCAGTTCTTC.

The chain employs TRBV12-3 or TRBV12-4 and TRBJ2-3; D ambiguous. CDR3 length equals 13 residues. The V and J ends lost 6 bases and 4 bases respectively, with 11 bases between them. This chain's CDR3 is CASSRASPDTQYF. CDR3 DNA sequence: TGTGCCAGCAGCCGAGCTAGTCCAGATACGCAGTATTTT.

This rearrangement joins TRBV25-1 to TRBJ1-2; D not certain. The CDR3 extends over 11 amino acids. The germline V and J ends were trimmed by 8 bases and 8 bases, with 12 bases remaining between them. Germline V gene sequence: CDR1 MGHDK, CDR2 SYGVNS. DNA for the CDR3: TGTGCCAGCGAAACCTCGGCGGGCTACACCTTC. It translates to CASETSAGYTF.

This chain links TRBV28 with TRBJ2-7; unclear D gene. Trimming left V 6 bases short and J 6 bases short, with 18 bases between. Germline CDR1 and CDR2: MDHEN and SYDVKM. The length of the CDR3 is 14 residues. The CDR3 reads CASSPSLGKSEQYV. In nucleotides, the CDR3 is TGTGCCAGCAGCCCCTCCCTCGGAAAATCCGAGCAGTACGTC.

V gene TRBV18 combines with J gene TRBJ1-1, with 9 nucleotides matching TRBD1. CDR1 is KGHSH and CDR2 is LQKENI in the germline V gene. CDR3 length: 15 amino acids. After removal of 3 bases from V and 6 bases from J, the junction contained 8 bases not matched to a gene. The CDR3 coding sequence is TGTGCCAGCTCACCTTTGGGACAGGGAAGTCCTGAAGCTTTCTTT. Protein sequence: CASSPLGQGSPEAFF.

This clonotype turned up a few times. The chain links TRBV10-2 to TRBJ1-4; a possible D gene is TRBD1 (6 bases). CDR1 is WSHSY, CDR2 SAAADI, per germline. The CDR3 is 14 residues long. CDR3 DNA sequence: TGCGCTACGCTTGGGACAAGGAATTCTGGAAAACTGTTTTTT. The encoded protein is CATLGTRNSGKLFF.

The chain carries TRBV20-1 and TRBJ1-5; 8 nucleotides match TRBD1. The CDR3 is 13 amino acids. Germline loops: CDR1 DFQATT, CDR2 SNEGSKA (reference sequence). V was pared by 4 bases and J by 4 bases, with 3 bases of the junction left unmatched. CDR3 coding DNA: TGCAGTGCTACAACAGGGGGAAATCAGCCCCAGCATTTT. Translating it yields CSATTGGNQPQHF.

This clonotype was detected ten times or more. Here the CDR3 reads CSAPDRVNQPQHF. CDR3 bases: TGCAGTGCGCCGGACAGGGTCAATCAGCCCCAGCATTTT. The genes are TRBV20-1 and TRBJ1-5; 8 bases map to TRBD1. Germline lookup yields CDR1 DFQATT and CDR2 SNEGSKA (reference sequence). This CDR3 contains 13 residues. J lost 3 bases, V lost 6 bases, and 4 bases had no gene match.

The rearrangement joins TRBV5-1 to TRBJ2-7; TRBD1 matches at 10 bases. The CDR3 has 14 amino acids. The V gene's germline CDR1 is SGHRS and CDR2 YFSETQ. J was trimmed by 5 bases and V by 0 bases; bases with no gene match: 2. CDR3 bases: TGCGCCAGCAGCTTGGGGACAGGGGGTAACGAGCAGTACTTC. Translating it yields CASSLGTGGNEQYF.

This sequence joins TRBV5-1 and TRBJ2-2; 7 bases are shared with TRBD1. This CDR3 comprises 16 residues. V dropped 0 bases and J dropped 4; count of bases not matched to a gene: 6. Germline V gives CDR1 SGHRS, CDR2 YFSETQ. The CDR3 reads CASSLAGGTGTGELFF. DNA of the CDR3: TGCGCCAGCAGCTTGGCAGGGGGAACGGGCACCGGGGAGCTGTTTTTT.

This clonotype occurred a few times. J is TRBJ1-1 and V is TRBV2; D is unclear. There are 11 residues in the CDR3. Looked up from germline, CDR1 is SNHLY and CDR2 is FYNNEI. Trimming left V 7 bases short and J 5 bases short, with 8 bases between. The CDR3 is CASTERTEAFF. CDR3 sequence (DNA): TGTGCCAGCACCGAGCGGACTGAAGCTTTCTTT.

This chain uses TRBV15 with TRBJ1-3, with unresolved D. V lost 0 bases and J 2 bases, leaving 8 bases between the germline ends. CDR3 size: 15 residues. Germline CDR1 reads LNHNV; CDR2 reads YYDKDF (reference sequence). The DNA of the CDR3 is TGTGCCACCAGCAGAGATCCCGGGGCTGGAAACACCATATATTTT. Protein: CATSRDPGAGNTIYF.

This clonotype showed up just a few times. At one boundary the junction diverges from the germline segment, which might be a read error. The chain carries TRBV6-1 and TRBJ2-5, with TRBD2 matching over 11 bases. Germline values: CDR1 MNHNS, CDR2 SASEGT. The CDR3 contains 12 residues. The CDR3 DNA sequence: TGTGCCAGCAGTGAGGAGAGGACTAGCGGGTTCTTC. It translates to CASSEERTSGFF.

The J gene is TRBJ2-6, the V gene TRBV7-2; D may be TRBD1 or TRBD2 (5 bases each). The CDR3 is 14 residues long. Trimming took 6 bases from V and 4 from J, leaving 10 bases between them. Germline CDR1 SGHTA, CDR2 FQGNSA. CDR3 sequence (DNA): TGTGCCAGCAGTGTCGGGGCCGGGGCCAACGTCCTGACTTTC. Translation gives CASSVGAGANVLTF.

The chain has TRBV20-1 and TRBJ2-1, with 8 bases identical to TRBD2. CDR3 length: 15 residues. From germline, CDR1 is DFQATT and CDR2 SNEGSKA (reference sequence). J was trimmed by 2 bases and V by 3 bases; bases with no gene match: 6. The CDR3 region has the DNA TGCAGTGCTAGGGTAGCGGGGCGAACCTACAATGAGCAGTTCTTC. Protein product: CSARVAGRTYNEQFF.

The J gene is TRBJ2-7, the V gene TRBV10-1; 11 positions agree with TRBD1. V trimming: 4 bases; J trimming: 5 bases; junction bases outside the gene matches: 7. This CDR3 has 15 amino acids. Germline V CDR1 and CDR2: WNHNN, SYGVQD (reference sequence). The chain's CDR3 is CASSAGTGGMDEQYF. CDR3 bases: TGCGCCAGCAGTGCAGGGACAGGGGGAATGGACGAGCAGTACTTC.

The chain employs TRBV3-1 and TRBJ2-7, with no clear D. This CDR3 is 14 amino acids long. The germline CDR1 and CDR2 sequences are LGHDT and YNNKEL (reference sequence). The V end was cut by 1 base, the J end by 6 bases, with 13 bases between. The DNA of the CDR3 is TGTGCCAGCAGCCAAGGGTCTGGCCGAGGCGAGCAGTACTTC. This translates into CASSQGSGRGEQYF.

This chain uses TRBV27 with TRBJ1-1; D is uncertain. The CDR3 loop spans 12 amino acids. Per the germline V gene, CDR1 is MNHEY and CDR2 is SMNVEV (reference sequence). The V and J ends lost 6 bases and 1 base respectively, with 6 bases between them. The CDR3 nucleotides read TGTGCCAGCAGGGAGACGAACACTGAAGCTTTCTTT. Translating gives CASRETNTEAFF.

The chain links TRBV3-1 to TRBJ2-3; D ambiguous. V was cut by 4 bases and J by 0 bases, with 11 bases left in between. The length of the CDR3 is 15 residues. Germline loops: CDR1 LGHDT, CDR2 YNNKEL (reference sequence). DNA of the CDR3: TGTGCCAGCAGCCCCCTGATTGTTAGCACAGATACGCAGTATTTT. Protein: CASSPLIVSTDTQYF.

The V and J genes are TRBV29-1 and TRBJ2-5; no clear D. Judging by the DNA end, TRBJ2-1 fits better; the J call may be wrong. Per the germline V gene, CDR1 is SQVTM and CDR2 is ANQGSEA. The length of the CDR3 is 11 residues. The DNA for the CDR3 is TGCAGCGTTTGGAAGCACGATGAGCAGTTCTTC. It specifies CSVWKHDEQFF.